This entry lists 17 T cell receptor beta chains sequenced from one sample in a study of cytomegalovirus exposure and HLA in healthy donors. The method was immunoSEQ multiplex PCR; TCRdb's version includes in-frame clones alone and lacks a portion of them. The table lists 100,000 to 150,000 clones, roughly 90% of them singletons, with 2% to 2.5% in the top ten. Sequenced sample: PBMCs. The receptors shown here come from a woman between 18 and 29 years old in good health and CMV-seronegative.

Concerning this clone: The same CDR3 can be traced to other DNA sequences in this sample. J is TRBJ2-7 and V is TRBV11-2; no firm D call. Trimming stripped 3 bases from V and 6 bases from J, with 6 bases between. Looked up from germline, CDR1 is SGHAT and CDR2 is FQNNGV. The CDR3 spans 11 residues. CDR3 loop: CASSFSGEQYF. In DNA, the CDR3 is TGTGCCAGCAGCTTTAGTGGCGAGCAGTACTTC. The full variable domain, with the rest looked up from reference TRBV11-2 and TRBJ2-7, is EAGVAQSPRYKIIEKRQSVAFWCNPISGHATLYWYQQILGQGPKLLIQFQNNGVVDDSQLPKDRFSAERLKGVDSTLKIQPAKLEDSAVYLCASSFSGEQYFGPGTRLTVT.

CDR3 sequence: CASSLFQGTGFRTEAFF. The CDR3 nucleotides read TGTGCCAGCAGTTTATTTCAGGGGACAGGGTTCCGCACTGAAGCTTTCTTT. The rearrangement uses TRBV28 and TRBJ1-1, with 9 positions matching TRBD1. Looked up from germline, CDR1 is MDHEN and CDR2 is SYDVKM. J lost 4 bases, V lost 1 base, and 10 bases had no gene match. CDR3 length: 17 amino acids.

The chain joins TRBV5-4 to TRBJ2-5; 8 bases are shared with TRBD1. V lost 5 bases and J lost 3; bases outside the gene matches: 12. This CDR3 has 16 amino acids. CDR1 SGHNT and CDR2 YYREEE come from the germline V gene (reference sequence). The CDR3 DNA reads TGTGCCAGCAGTTCGGGACAGGAACGGGGCAAAGAGACCCAGTACTTC. Translated, it gives CASSSGQERGKETQYF. Looking up the rest from reference TRBV5-4 and TRBJ2-5 gives the full variable domain: ETGVTQSPTHLIKTRGQQVTLRCSSQSGHNTVSWYQQALGQGPQFIFQYYREEENGRGNFPPRFSGLQFPNYSSELNVNALELDDSALYLCASSSGQERGKETQYFGPGTRLLVL.

CDR3 in amino acids: CASSLEVGGDTEAFF. CDR3 coding DNA: TGTGCCAGCAGCTTGGAGGTTGGCGGGGACACTGAAGCTTTCTTT. The V gene is TRBV5-4, the J gene TRBJ1-1, with D unclear. The length of the CDR3 is 15 residues. V lost 0 bases and J 3 bases, leaving 12 bases between the germline ends. Germline CDR1 SGHNT, CDR2 YYREEE (reference sequence). Looking up the rest from reference TRBV5-4 and TRBJ1-1 gives the full variable domain: ETGVTQSPTHLIKTRGQQVTLRCSSQSGHNTVSWYQQALGQGPQFIFQYYREEENGRGNFPPRFSGLQFPNYSSELNVNALELDDSALYLCASSLEVGGDTEAFFGQGTRLTVV.

The chain uses TRBV5-4 and TRBJ2-5; perhaps TRBD2 as D (5 bases). V gave up 0 bases and J gave up 5 bases, with 8 bases separating them. The CDR3 runs 13 residues. Looked up from germline, CDR1 is SGHNT and CDR2 is YYREEE (reference sequence). The CDR3 nucleotides are TGTGCCAGCAGCTTGGTCTCGGGGGAGACCCAGTACTTC. Protein product: CASSLVSGETQYF.

The rearrangement links TRBV5-4 to TRBJ1-2, with 8 bases that match TRBD1. CDR1 is SGHNT and CDR2 is YYREEE in the germline V gene (reference sequence). V was pared by 0 bases and J by 4 bases, with 5 bases of the junction left unmatched. The CDR3 is 15 amino acids. Written as DNA, the CDR3 is TGTGCCAGCAGCTTGGTCGGGGACAGGCGCTATGGCTACACCTTC. It translates to CASSLVGDRRYGYTF.

The rearrangement uses TRBV2 and TRBJ2-3; TRBD2 aligns across 10 bases. There are 15 residues in the CDR3. The trim removed 7 bases at V and 4 bases at J, leaving 8 bases unmatched. Germline V lookup: CDR1 SNHLY, CDR2 FYNNEI. In DNA, the CDR3 is TGTGCCAGCACTGACTCAGCGGGAGGGGCAGATACGCAGTATTTT. It yields the protein CASTDSAGGADTQYF.

The genes are TRBV4-1 and TRBJ2-2, with 10 bases matching TRBD1. The CDR3 runs to 18 residues. Germline loops: CDR1 MGHRA, CDR2 YSYEKL. J gave up 4 bases and V 0 bases, and 8 bases lay outside the gene matches. Written as DNA, the CDR3 is TGCGCCAGCAGCCAAGAAGGGACAGGGGCGATAAGCACCGGGGAGCTGTTTTTT. Protein product: CASSQEGTGAISTGELFF.

The chain combines TRBV4-1 with TRBJ2-3; 7 nucleotides line up with TRBD1. Germline CDR1 MGHRA, CDR2 YSYEKL. With V trimmed by 0 bases and J by 3 bases, 9 bases remained unmatched. This CDR3 comprises 17 residues. For the CDR3, the DNA is TGCGCCAGCAGCCAAGACCCGGACAGGTCGAGGACAGATACGCAGTATTTT. Its protein product is CASSQDPDRSRTDTQYF.

This chain uses TRBV28 with TRBJ2-7; no firm D call. The germline gives CDR1 MDHEN, CDR2 SYDVKM. V was clipped by 6 bases and J by 0 bases, with 15 bases between them. There are 15 residues in the CDR3. The CDR3 DNA follows: TGTGCCAGCAGCCCTGAGGAGCGCGCCTCCTACGAGCAGTACTTC. Translating gives CASSPEERASYEQYF. The full variable domain, completed using reference TRBV28 and TRBJ2-7, is DVKVTQSSRYLVKRTGEKVFLECVQDMDHENMFWYRQDPGLGLRLIYFSYDVKMKEKGDIPEGYSVSREKKERFSLILESASTNQTSMYLCASSPEERASYEQYFGPGTRLTVT.

The chain is built from TRBV4-2 and TRBJ2-5, with a possible D match to TRBD1 (6 bases). In germline, CDR1 is LGHNA, CDR2 YNFKEQ. The CDR3 covers 13 residues. The V end was cut by 0 bases, the J end by 5 bases, with 7 bases between. The CDR3 bases are TGTGCCAGCAGCCAAGATAGGGGGGAGACCCAGTACTTC. It is translated as CASSQDRGETQYF.

V gene TRBV7-9 combines with J gene TRBJ2-1, with 8 bases aligning to TRBD2. The CDR3 contains 18 residues. In germline, CDR1 is SEHNR, CDR2 FQNEAQ (reference sequence). V gave up 5 bases and J gave up 7 bases; unmatched junction bases: 19. CDR3 in amino acids: CASSLIASGSPKPNEQFF. The CDR3 bases are TGTGCCAGCAGCCTTATAGCTAGCGGGTCGCCAAAACCAAATGAGCAGTTCTTC.

CDR3 amino acids: CASSTQDRLTDTQYF. The CDR3 bases are TGTGCCAGTAGTACTCAGGACAGGCTCACAGATACGCAGTATTTT. The chain combines TRBV19 with TRBJ2-3; 7 nucleotides line up with TRBD1. This CDR3 is 15 amino acids long. J gave up 2 bases and V 4 bases, and 6 bases lay outside the gene matches. Germline V gives CDR1 LNHDA, CDR2 SQIVND (reference sequence).

This rearrangement joins TRBV6-4 to TRBJ1-1, with D possibly matching TRBD1 (5 bases). CDR1 MRHNA and CDR2 SNTAGT come from the germline V gene. The CDR3 consists of 16 residues. V gave up 2 bases and J gave up 1 base, with 14 bases separating them. The CDR3 reads CASSDRYRNRNTEAFF. The DNA of the CDR3 is TGTGCCAGCAGTGACCGGTACAGGAATCGGAACACTGAAGCTTTCTTT.

V gene TRBV5-4 combines with J gene TRBJ1-1, with 8 nucleotides matching TRBD1. The CDR3 is 14 residues long. Trimming took 1 base from V and 4 from J; bases not matched to a gene: 3. Germline V gene lookup returns CDR1 SGHNT and CDR2 YYREEE (reference sequence). The CDR3 sequence is CASSLTGGGTEAFF. The CDR3 DNA reads TGTGCCAGCAGCTTGACAGGGGGAGGCACTGAAGCTTTCTTT. The full variable domain, its missing parts supplied by reference TRBV5-4 and TRBJ1-1, is ETGVTQSPTHLIKTRGQQVTLRCSSQSGHNTVSWYQQALGQGPQFIFQYYREEENGRGNFPPRFSGLQFPNYSSELNVNALELDDSALYLCASSLTGGGTEAFFGQGTRLTVV.

This clone has more than one count but fewer than ten. The V gene is TRBV28, the J gene TRBJ1-3, with no clear D. The germline gives CDR1 MDHEN, CDR2 SYDVKM. V dropped 6 bases and J dropped 0 bases, with 12 bases sitting between them. The CDR3 sequence is 15 residues long. CDR3 sequence: CASRSELHSGNTIYF. As DNA, the CDR3 is TGTGCCAGCAGGAGCGAACTGCACTCTGGAAACACCATATATTTT.

The V call is TRBV30, the J call TRBJ1-2; 7 positions agree with TRBD1. The junction had 6 bases not matched to a gene; V was cut back by 5 bases and J by 3 bases. CDR3 length equals 13 residues. CDR1 is GTSNPN and CDR2 is SVGIG in the germline V gene (reference sequence). Here the CDR3 DNA reads TGTGCCTGGTCGACAGGGATGTACTATGGCTACACCTTC. As protein: CAWSTGMYYGYTF. Together with reference TRBV30 and TRBJ1-2, the CDR3 gives the full variable domain: SQTIHQWPATLVQPVGSPLSLECTVEGTSNPNLYWYRQAAGRGLQLLFYSVGIGQISSEVPQNLSASRPQDRQFILSSKKLLLSDSGFYLCAWSTGMYYGYTFGSGTRLTVV.